This T cell receptor beta chain was recovered during a study of T cells in Graves' hyperthyroidism and ophthalmopathy (dated by TCRdb to about 2019). For context, the study as a whole: Peripheral blood samples were taken at initial diagnosis, before any treatment was given. Thyroid tissue and blood T-cell repertoires from more than 5 Graves' hyperthyroidism patients were also compared in the study. The 100 discovery patients were randomly split 7:3 into training and test sets. To identify distinguishing TCR V-J signatures, a discovery cohort of about 95 patients was used, comprising 43 with Graves' ophthalmopathy and 57 with stable Graves' hyperthyroidism. The paper describes TCR Vbeta CDR3 sequencing of roughly 130 peripheral blood samples, made up of under 50 ophthalmopathy patients, roughly 72 hyperthyroidism patients and roughly 17 progressor patients. Prospective prediction of ophthalmopathy was tested in an independent validation cohort of fewer than 20 hyperthyroidism patients and 15 to 17 patients who later progressed to ophthalmopathy. Once sampling was done, hyperthyroidism patients were given methimazole at a starting dose of 30 mg daily, whereas ophthalmopathy patients were given high-dose intravenous methylprednisolone. Study-wide conclusions, independent of this receptor: Ophthalmopathy was separated from stable hyperthyroidism by a 13 V-J signature model, with approximately 85% sensitivity and roughly 81% specificity obtained in cross-validation and 80%/75% obtained in testing. Most expanded thyroid clonotypes (frequency above 0.001) were also detected in blood, suggesting blood repertoires may reflect thyroid immune responses. No statistical method was used to fix the sample size in advance, and group allocation was not hidden from the investigators. In validation, progression to ophthalmopathy was predicted by the model with roughly 71% sensitivity and 72.22% specificity, a median of about 6.4 months before onset.

The TCR beta CDR3 regions were amplified from the RNA transcripts. The first round of RT-PCR for the TCR CDR3 was performed with the HTBI primer set and the Qiagen OneStep RT-PCR kit. Libraries were constructed in a second round of multiplex PCR, after which size selection and purification were carried out. Libraries were sequenced paired-end with 100 bp reads on an Illumina HiSeq2000. The source study handled its data this way. SOAPnuke was used to process the raw data, with reads discarded if the reads contained adapters or uncalled bases, had a mean Phred below 15, or lacked an exact constant-primer or identifier match. High-quality paired reads were merged with COPE v1.2.5, and unique nucleotide sequences were defined as clonotypes. MiTCR v1.1 was used to align the clonotypes against IMGT TRBV, TRBD and TRBJ reference segments. The analysis included only V-J combinations with a frequency above 0.0001, which together covered 98% to 99.2% of the repertoires. A TCS score was defined as the ratio of F50 (clonal expansion) to E x V (chaos), with BLOSUM62-based TCRdist applied between CDR3 peptides within each V-J. Welch's t-statistics and random forest reduced approximately 520 V-J features to 10 to 15, which were used in a naive Bayes classifier (R e1071). TCRdb reprocessed the public reads (quality trimming at Q25 with fastp, clone calling with MiXCR) and kept in-frame beta chains. Duplicate CDR3 protein sequences are folded into a single record with the most common DNA and genes. TCRdb's processing, not the authors' own work, is the source of the V and J calls. In all, the sample holds 550,000 to 600,000 distinct CDR3 sequences, and approximately 14% of those were seen once. The biggest ten clones account for roughly 6.9% of the sample.

This clonotype was recorded many times. The antigen this receptor binds is unknown. No much larger clone exists at a distance of one base, and base qualities are not known. The CDR3, cysteine through phenylalanine, is 16 amino acids long. The sequence is cut down to CDR3 DNA, 48 bases in frame from base 1. From V the trimming removes 1 base and from J it removes 8 bases, while the gene matches leave 6 bases of the junction unaccounted for. Based on the germline V gene, the CDR1 and CDR2 sequences are SGHVS and FQNEAQ. Ophthalmopathy patients had moderately to severely active disease, Clinical Activity Score of at least 3, NOSPECS grade of at least 4, and duration under 3 months. Patients with uncontrolled infections, other autoimmune diseases, pregnancy or lactation were excluded. Diagnoses were established on the basis of clinical symptoms, serum thyroxine and TRAb, thyroid ultrasound, and orbital computed tomography. Ficoll-Paque density gradient centrifugation was used to isolate PBMCs from about 9.4 ml of fresh peripheral blood. Total RNA was extracted using Trizol reagent, and RNA quality was assessed on an Agilent 2100 Bioanalyzer.

The receptor's source is a woman younger than 35 with Graves' ophthalmopathy. The sample taken for sequencing was blood. Rearrangement joined TRBV7-8 to TRBJ2-1, and TRBD2 aligns with 12 junction nucleotides. The CDR3: CASSLVRTSGMHEQFF. The sequenced DNA is TGTGCCAGCAGCTTAGTTCGGACTAGCGGGATGCATGAGCAGTTCTTC. Outside the CDR3, residues come from the reference TRBV7-8 and TRBJ2-1 proteins, so the full variable domain is: GAGVSQSPRYKVAKRGQDVALRCDPISGHVSLFWYQQALGQGPEFLTYFQNEAQLDKSGLPSDRFFAERPEGSVSTLKIQRTQQEDSAVYLCASSLVRTSGMHEQFFGPGTRLTVL.